This T cell receptor (beta chain) was identified during a study of long-term antiretroviral therapy in people with HIV (dated by TCRdb to between 2021 and 2023). The study in broad terms: Collection of the earliest samples took place about a decade ahead of the 2015 WHO recommendation for immediate ART, at a time when ART was typically delayed until CD4 counts fell. From a few dozen adults with confirmed HIV infection, the cohort provided over 150 cryopreserved PBMC samples, gathered serially across a mean of approximately six years (range 1-12). A retrospective serial study tested whether changes in peripheral blood TRB repertoire composition and diversity were associated with ART initiation and durable HIV suppression. No cross-contamination during QIAcube processing was shown when test extractions of a monoclonal T-cell line were performed alongside 25 to 35 polyclonal samples. Of the roughly 30 participants with HIV, about twelve were female.

V and J are trimmed by 6 bases and 5 bases, and the gene matches miss 7 bases of the junction. For CDR1 and CDR2, the germline V gene lists KGHSH and LQKENI. The CDR3 numbers 13 residues from cysteine through phenylalanine. Of the read, only the CDR3 DNA is kept; its 39 bases are in frame from base 1. This clone was observed a handful of times. Its antigen is currently not known. No base quality values were provided; no much bigger clone lies one nucleotide off. The immunoSEQ hsTCRB v3.0 assay was used at survey level resolution to sequence the TRB variable region. The targeted TRB sequencing depth was 40,000-50,000 T-cell genomes per sample. An Illumina MiSeq with a v3 150-cycle kit was used to sequence the pooled TRB libraries. In the paper's pipeline: Repertoire analysis was performed in R inside a reproducible Nextflow workflow that covered QC, data transformation and analysis. LymphoSeq2, an R package for exploring AIRR-Seq data, was used to implement custom analyses. A few samples that yielded fewer than 5000 total TRB sequences were excluded, so that approximately 170 HIV repertoires were analyzed. Among the roughly 200 retained HIV repertoires, more than 55 were collected before ART initiation and some 130 after ART initiation. Each repertoire was downsampled to 5000 TRB nucleotide sequences, and summary statistics were averaged across 100 downsampling iterations. The analysis kept only TRB sequences whose CDR3 regions were at least seven amino acids long. Two measures captured diversity: a Shannon entropy-derived clonality score and the Gini coefficient. In the repertoire networks, any two of the top 5000 CDR3 amino acid sequences were connected whenever the two sequences differed by an edit distance of one. For TRB CDR3 amino acid sequences, GLIPH2 was used to predict antigen specificity groups and MHC restriction. CDR3 amino acid sequences were matched against VDJdb and McPAS-TCR to flag known CMV, EBV, HIV or tissue antigen associations. Pre-ART, post-ART and control groups were compared with Wilcoxon signed-rank tests and Holm-Bonferroni correction. TCRdb stores this immuneACCESS table with in-frame sequences only. Part of the clones is absent; in the studies checked, under half of the shortfall reflects unresolved V genes, and no reason is known for the rest. Clonal size and the V and J genes are those of that table, whereas D and trimming came from the DNA. A total of tens of thousands of clones appear in this sample, about 80% of them only once. The ten largest clonotypes hold approximately 10% of the sample.

To be included, a participant needed at least one PBMC sample from before ART initiation plus at least two post-ART samples. All participants with HIV were treated in the United States of America. Before DNA extraction, cryopreserved samples of roughly 0.9-11 million PBMC were thawed and washed. At the time of the earliest PBMC sample, participants with HIV were aged between roughly 20 and 54 years. PBMC samples were contributed by each participant from 1-4 timepoints before ART initiation and 2-8 timepoints after ART initiation, with a median of 7 samples. Serial HIV viral load, CD4+ T-cell count, ART history and demographic data were obtained for every participant. Genomic DNA was extracted from unsorted PBMC with a Qiagen kit on a QIAcube, processed in batches of 12 samples. Broader findings and caveats from the paper: Compared with controls, HIV repertoires had narrower CDR3 length ranges, and the network structure pointed to an antigen-experienced repertoire that shifted only slightly toward naive after ART. Expanded TRB clones identified before ART initiation dominated the repertoire across all time points, though the dominance fluctuated and decreased in many PLHIV after ART. Because PBMC availability was limited, only the TCR beta chain was sequenced, with no alpha chain pairing. A significant increase in TRB diversity was found to be associated with ART initiation, although TRB diversity was observed to remain significantly below that of transplant donor controls even after long-term ART. The samples were dated from about 2003 to 2018, and the ART regimens that were used may be less effective than current ART regimens. Unsorted PBMC were profiled instead of sorted CD4+ and CD8+ T cells because pre-ART samples had limited cell numbers. No data were available on ART adherence, viral resistance or therapy changes, limiting inferences about post-ART repertoire changes.

This sequence originates from a middle-aged woman with HIV. The chain is encoded by TRBV18 joined to TRBJ2-7, and 7 junction bases match TRBD1. The input for sequencing was unsorted PBMCs, taken 1.1 years before starting antiretroviral therapy. The CDR3 has the sequence CASSPDRSNEQYF. The nucleotides read TGTGCCAGCTCTCCGGACAGGAGCAACGAGCAGTACTTC.